This entry features one T cell receptor beta chain sequence. The record originates from a study of blood T cell repertoires in COVID-19. Study-level background: Researchers got acute and convalescent COVID-19 samples from the United States, Italy and Spain. Sample material is recorded as cDNA or gDNA derived from T cells, B-cell-depleted T cells, or PBMCs.

Measured with immunoSEQ multiplex PCR; TCRdb has only the in-frame clones, and not every one. The sample includes tens of thousands of clones, 60% to 85% of them seen just once. Trimming pared 1 base from V and 5 bases from J, leaving 18 bases between. The CDR3 sequence is 16 residues long. Germline V gene sequence: CDR1 LGHDT, CDR2 YNNKEL (reference sequence). Material for sequencing was peripheral blood. This sequence originates from a human donor in a cohort sampled during active COVID-19. The rearrangement joins TRBV3-1 (or the pseudogene TRBV3-2) to TRBJ2-7, with D perhaps matching TRBD2 (7 bases). Here the CDR3 reads CASSQVGEGVGHEQYF. As DNA, the CDR3 is TGTGCCAGCAGCCAAGTGGGGGAGGGGGTTGGGCACGAGCAGTACTTC.